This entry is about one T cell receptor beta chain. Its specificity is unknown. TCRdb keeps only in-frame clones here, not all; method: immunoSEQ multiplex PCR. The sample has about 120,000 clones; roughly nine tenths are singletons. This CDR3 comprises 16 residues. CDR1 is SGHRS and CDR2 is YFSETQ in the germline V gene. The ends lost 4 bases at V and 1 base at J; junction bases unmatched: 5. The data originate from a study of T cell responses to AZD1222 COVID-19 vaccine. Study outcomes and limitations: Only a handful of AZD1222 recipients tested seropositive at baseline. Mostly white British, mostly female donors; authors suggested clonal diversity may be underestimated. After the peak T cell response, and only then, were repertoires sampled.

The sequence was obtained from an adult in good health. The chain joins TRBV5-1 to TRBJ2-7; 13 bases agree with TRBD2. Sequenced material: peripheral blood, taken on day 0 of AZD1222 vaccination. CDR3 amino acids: CASSDAGLAGSYEQYF. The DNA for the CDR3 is TGCGCCAGCAGCGACGCGGGACTAGCGGGGTCCTACGAGCAGTACTTC.